The 9 T cell receptor beta chains presented below share a single source sample, sequenced in a study of blood T cell repertoires in COVID-19. The repertoire was sequenced with immunoSEQ multiplex PCR; TCRdb's copy has only in-frame clones and lacks some. Counted here are hundreds of thousands of clones, over 65% occurring once; the ten biggest clones make up 3% to 3.5%. The sample consisted of peripheral blood. The receptors were sampled from a woman older than 75 with acute or convalescent COVID-19.

The chain joins TRBV6-2 or TRBV6-3 to TRBJ1-2; TRBD1 might be the D (6 bases). The CDR3 is 13 residues long. Germline assignment: CDR1 MNHEY and CDR2 SVGEGT. Trimming took off 6 bases at V and 2 bases at J, with 10 bases between the two ends. The CDR3 loop reads CASSNTGNYGYTF. DNA of the CDR3: TGTGCCAGCAGCAATACAGGGAACTATGGCTACACCTTC.

The table lists this clone with a few counts. The chain has TRBV27 and TRBJ1-6; tentative D call: TRBD1 (5 bases). Germline V gives CDR1 MNHEY, CDR2 SMNVEV (reference sequence). The CDR3 runs 19 residues. V lost 5 bases and J lost 0, with 20 bases in between. The CDR3 protein is CASSPQGPAARSYNSPLHF. CDR3 DNA sequence: TGTGCCAGCAGTCCCCAGGGCCCGGCGGCCCGCTCCTATAATTCACCCCTCCACTTT.

Only one count was recorded for this clone. V is TRBV21-1 and J is TRBJ2-3; TRBD2, the D gene given by the table, was not confirmed from the DNA. TRBV21-1 is labeled a pseudogene. The CDR3 runs 16 residues. The CDR3 region has the DNA TGTGCCAGGATAAAAGCGGGAGGGCCTGTAAGAGATACGCAGTATTTT. Protein sequence: CARIKAGGPVRDTQYF.

The table lists this clone with a few counts. This rearrangement joins TRBV25-1 to TRBJ1-1; D is possibly TRBD1 (6 bases). Trimming stripped 1 base from V and 1 base from J, with 10 bases between. The CDR3 is made up of 15 amino acids. Germline assignment: CDR1 MGHDK and CDR2 SYGVNS. CDR3 protein: CASSELGGRNTEAFF. CDR3 coding DNA: TGTGCCAGCAGTGAATTAGGGGGACGGAACACTGAAGCTTTCTTT. Looking up the rest from reference TRBV25-1 and TRBJ1-1 gives the full variable domain: EADIYQTPRYLVIGTGKKITLECSQTMGHDKMYWYQQDPGMELHLIHYSYGVNSTEKGDLSSESTVSRIRTEHFPLTLESARPSHTSQYLCASSELGGRNTEAFFGQGTRLTVV.

The gene calls are TRBV6-5 and TRBJ2-3; TRBD1 matches 7 bases. The V segment lost 6 bases and the J segment 5 bases; nucleotides outside the gene matches: 11. CDR3 length: 15 amino acids. In germline, CDR1 is MNHEY, CDR2 SVGAGI. This CDR3 reads CASSNSGTDGDTQYF. Written as DNA, the CDR3 is TGTGCCAGCAGCAATTCCGGGACAGACGGAGATACGCAGTATTTT.

The V gene is TRBV2, the J gene TRBJ1-2; 9 bases are a match to TRBD1. The CDR3 covers 15 residues. With 5 bases clipped from V and 5 bases from J, the junction kept 9 bases outside the gene matches. Germline CDR1 is SNHLY and CDR2 is FYNNEI. CDR3 in amino acids: CASSLDRGSIYGYTF. Written as DNA, the CDR3 is TGTGCCAGCAGTCTCGACAGGGGGAGTATATATGGCTACACCTTC.

This clone was counted only a few times. This chain links TRBV6-2 or TRBV6-3 with TRBJ2-1; TRBD2 agrees at 16 bases. This CDR3 has 20 residues. The junction had 13 bases not matched to a gene; V was cut back by 2 bases and J by 6 bases. The germline V gene encodes CDR1 MNHEY and CDR2 SVGEGT. The DNA for the CDR3 is TGTGCCAGCAGTTACCCTCCGGGACTAGCGGGGGGGCCCTTTCTCAATGAGCAGTTCTTC. Amino acids: CASSYPPGLAGGPFLNEQFF.

This clone was seen just once. V usage is TRBV3-1 (or the pseudogene TRBV3-2) and J usage is TRBJ1-1, with 8 positions matching TRBD1. V lost 2 bases and J lost 4; bases outside the gene matches: 6. Germline V lookup: CDR1 LGHDT, CDR2 YNNKEL (reference sequence). This CDR3 has 15 amino acids. DNA of the CDR3: TGTGCCAGCAGCCAAAGAGGACAGGGCGGCACTGAAGCTTTCTTT. Translated, it gives CASSQRGQGGTEAFF.

V gene TRBV3-1 (or the pseudogene TRBV3-2) combines with J gene TRBJ1-2, with 7 positions matching TRBD1. Germline V gene lookup returns CDR1 LGHDT and CDR2 YNNKEL (reference sequence). J gave up 3 bases and V 4 bases, and 8 bases lay outside the gene matches. CDR3 length equals 15 residues. The CDR3 DNA reads as TGTGCCAGCAGCCGATTCGGACAGGTGGACTATGGCTACACCTTC. Translation gives CASSRFGQVDYGYTF.